This TCR beta chain is drawn from a study of regulatory T cells in long-lasting Graves disease. Regarding the study as a whole: Only peripheral blood was studied, not thyroid tissue.

Building the TCR beta libraries relied on iRepertoire HTBI primers, and CDR3 regions underwent Arm-PCR. Under the authors' procedure: Spanning all samples, the identified segments comprised 62 TRBV and around 15 TRBJ. MiXCR, applied by TCRdb to the multiplex PCR reads, yields one record per CDR3 protein. Clone size and V and J calls follow TCRdb, not the original study. The sample comprises a few hundred thousand distinct CDR3 sequences, 12% of which are singletons, and 18% rests with the top ten. On this clonotype itself: No antigen is known for it.

The time point denotes: newly diagnosed GD, antithyroid drugs for less than 3 months. Isolated PBMC RNA provided the starting material for the TCR library. Trimming shortened V by 3 bases and J by 7 bases, and 26 bases separated the two germline ends. From germline, CDR1 is SGHKS and CDR2 YYEKEE (reference sequence). CDR3 length: 17 residues. These data were also reused for a study on T cells in Graves' hyperthyroidism and ophthalmopathy. That source reports: If no ophthalmopathy progression occurred within 18 months, Graves' hyperthyroidism was stable.

This clonotype was sampled from a woman younger than 35 with Graves disease. The chain recombines TRBV5-5 with TRBJ2-7; D perhaps matches TRBD2 (6 bases). Sequencing was performed on peripheral blood mononuclear cells (PBMCs), taken at new diagnosis, from a patient treated with antithyroid drugs. Written as DNA, the CDR3 is TGTGCCAGCAGCTCAGTCGGGGGAAAGGGAACCGAGGGGGAGCAGTACTTC. Its protein is CASSSVGGKGTEGEQYF.